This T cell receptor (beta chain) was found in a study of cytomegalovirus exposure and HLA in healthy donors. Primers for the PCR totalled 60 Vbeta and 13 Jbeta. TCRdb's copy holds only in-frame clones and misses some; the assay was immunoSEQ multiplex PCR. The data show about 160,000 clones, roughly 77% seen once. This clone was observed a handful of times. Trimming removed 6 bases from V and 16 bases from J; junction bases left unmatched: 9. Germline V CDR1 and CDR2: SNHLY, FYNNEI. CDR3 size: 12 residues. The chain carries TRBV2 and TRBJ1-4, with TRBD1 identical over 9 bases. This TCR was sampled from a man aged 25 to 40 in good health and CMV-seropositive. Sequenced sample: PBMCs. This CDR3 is CASREQGAEGFF. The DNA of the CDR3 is TGTGCCAGCAGAGAACAGGGGGCGGAAGGGTTTTTT.